The 17 T cell receptor beta chains in this list originate from one sample, sequenced in a study of tissue T cells after allogeneic stem cell transplantation. Assay used: immunoSEQ multiplex PCR; TCRdb lists only in-frame clones, some missing. The sample lists about 48,000 clones; over 65% were seen once. The material sequenced was sorted cells pooled from one or two spleens. Receptors originate from a pool of C57BL/6 mice in good health.

Note on this clone: The germline and genes are mouse ones. The read ends 1 residue shy of where the CDR3 ends; the end is completed using the germline J gene. J is TRBJ2-7 and V is TRBV13-2; 10 bases line up with TRBD2. The CDR3 is 14 amino acids. Losses at the gene ends were 4 bases for V and 2 bases for J; bases not matched to a gene: 3. In germline, CDR1 is NNHNN, CDR2 SYGAGS (reference sequence). The CDR3 DNA, read in part, is TGTGCCAGCGGTCGGGACTGGGGAGCCTATGAACAGTAC. Its protein product is CASGRDWGAYEQY. The whole CDR3 sequence is CASGRDWGAYEQYF.

This clone occurred a few times. Genes and germline are mouse. CDR3 DNA, as far as it was read: TGTGCAAGCAGCTTGGGGGGGGATGAACAGTAC. It codes for CASSLGGDEQY. The full CDR3 is CASSLGGDEQYF. The chain joins TRBV16 to TRBJ2-7; TRBD2 aligns across 7 bases. The read stops 1 residue short of the end of the CDR3; the missing end is completed from the germline J gene. Germline values: CDR1 SGHSA, CDR2 FRNQAP. The CDR3 is 12 residues long. V shed 3 bases, J shed 5 bases, and the junction held 1 base outside the gene matches. The full variable domain, its missing parts supplied by reference TRBV16 and TRBJ2-7, is NAGVIQTPRHKVTGKGQEATLWCEPISGHSAVFWYRQTIVQGLEFLTYFRNQAPIDDSGMPKERFSAQMPNQSHSTLKIQSTQPQDSAVYLCASSLGGDEQYFGPGTRLTVL.

Remarks on this clone: Germline and genes: mouse. The CDR3 extends 1 residue past the end of the read, so its final part is completed from the germline J gene. Other DNA sequences in this specimen translate into the identical CDR3. The chain carries TRBV14 and TRBJ1-5, with D perhaps TRBD1 (5 bases). V dropped 5 bases and J dropped 3 bases, with 12 bases sitting between them. The CDR3 is 14 amino acids. From germline, CDR1 is SGHDT and CDR2 FRDEAV. CDR3 DNA, as far as it was read: TGTGCCAGCAGCTTGAGGGGCCCCAACCAGGCTCCGCTT. Translating it yields CASSLRGPNQAPL. The complete CDR3 sequence is CASSLRGPNQAPLF.

Regarding this clone: Genes and germline are mouse. The read ends 1 residue early relative to the CDR3; the germline J gene fills the gap. The chain employs TRBV13-2 and TRBJ1-3; D is undetermined. The ends were cut back, 0 bases at V and 2 bases at J, with 6 bases in the middle. Germline values: CDR1 NNHNN, CDR2 SYGAGS (reference sequence). The CDR3 contains 14 residues. This CDR3 reads CASGDAHTGNTLYF. CDR3 bases read: TGTGCCAGCGGTGATGCTCACACTGGAAATACGCTCTAT.

With respect to this clone: Gene names and germline refer to mouse. The observed sequence ends 1 residue before the CDR3 terminus, with the missing tail filled in from the germline J gene. The chain combines TRBV12-2 with TRBJ1-2, with D perhaps matching TRBD1 (6 bases). The CDR3 has 14 amino acids. Germline CDR1 and CDR2: SGHLS and HYDKME. Trimming removed 2 bases at V and 0 bases at J, with 9 bases between. Here the CDR3 reads CASSPGHTNSDYTF. Incomplete CDR3 DNA: TGTGCCAGCTCTCCGGGACATACAAACTCCGACTACACC.

This clone has a single count. Gene names refer to mouse genes. The CDR3 end falls 1 residue outside the read, so it is completed with the germline J gene. The gene calls are TRBV26 and TRBJ1-3; 7 positions match TRBD1. Trimming took 3 bases from V and 2 from J; bases not matched to a gene: 4. There are 15 residues in the CDR3. Germline CDR1 KGHPV, CDR2 FQNQEV (reference sequence). CDR3 residues: CASSLSQGAGNTLYF. The sequenced part of the CDR3 DNA is TGTGCCAGCAGTCTTTCTCAGGGGGCTGGAAATACGCTCTAT.

About this clone: Here the gene names and germline are mouse. The covered CDR3 bases are TGTGCCAGCTCTCTGGGACTGGAAAACTATGCTGAGCAGTTC. Translating it yields CASSLGLENYAEQF. The CDR3 reads in full as CASSLGLENYAEQFF. The chain carries TRBV12-2 and TRBJ2-1; 8 nucleotides match TRBD2. The DNA ends 1 residue before the CDR3 does, and the rest of the CDR3 is filled in from the germline J gene. V trimming: 1 base; J trimming: 1 base; junction bases outside the gene matches: 2. The germline V gene encodes CDR1 SGHLS and CDR2 HYDKME. This CDR3 is 15 amino acids long.

In the case of this clone: The germline and genes are mouse ones. The CDR3 end falls 1 residue outside the read, so it is completed with the germline J gene. The chain couples TRBV31 to TRBJ2-5, with 9 bases that match TRBD1. The CDR3 is made up of 14 amino acids. Germline CDR1 and CDR2: GKSSPN and SITVG. With V trimmed by 1 base and J by 6 bases, 5 bases remained unmatched. CDR3 in amino acids: CAWSPGTGSDTQYF. The DNA read from the CDR3 is TGTGCCTGGAGTCCCGGGACAGGGTCGGACACCCAGTAC. Full variable domain (missing parts from reference TRBV31 and TRBJ2-5): AQTIHQWPVAEIKAVGSPLSLGCTIKGKSSPNLYWYWQATGGTLQQLFYSITVGQVESVVQLNLSASRPKDDQFILSTEKLLLSHSGFYLCAWSPGTGSDTQYFGPGTRLLVL.

This clone was recorded once. The genes are named according to mouse. The read ends 1 residue shy of where the CDR3 ends; the end is completed using the germline J gene. This chain connects TRBV12-1 to TRBJ1-5; 9 nucleotides agree with TRBD1. The CDR3 consists of 14 residues. CDR1 is SGHSN and CDR2 is HYEKVE in the germline V gene. Trimming took 2 bases from V and 6 from J; bases not matched to a gene: 4. This CDR3 reads CASSHRDRAQAPLF. CDR3 bases read: TGTGCCAGCTCTCACCGGGACAGGGCCCAGGCTCCGCTT.

As to this clone: The gene names here belong to mouse. The read terminates 1 residue before the CDR3 end, so the remaining end is supplied by the germline J gene. V usage is TRBV3 and J usage is TRBJ2-1, with D unclear. The CDR3 runs 12 residues. Trimming removed 3 bases from V and 1 base from J, with 1 base in between. CDR1 is SNHLY and CDR2 is FYNGKV in the germline V gene (reference sequence). The CDR3 DNA, read in part, is TGTGCCAGCAGCTTCAACTATGCTGAGCAGTTC. Translated, it gives CASSFNYAEQF. The full CDR3 reads CASSFNYAEQFF.

About this clone: Germline and genes: mouse. The read comes to an end 1 residue before the CDR3 does, leaving the germline J gene to fill in the end. The chain carries TRBV29 and TRBJ1-4; 9 bases are a match to TRBD1. The CDR3 is made up of 16 amino acids. CDR1 and CDR2 (germline): MSHET, SYDVDS. V was pared by 4 bases and J by 2 bases, with 5 bases of the junction left unmatched. Partial CDR3 DNA: TGTGCTAGCAGTTGGACAGGGGAAAGGTCCAACGAAAGATTATTT. Translating it yields CASSWTGERSNERLF. The whole CDR3 protein is CASSWTGERSNERLFF. Combining the CDR3 with reference TRBV29 and TRBJ1-4 gives the whole variable domain DMKVTQMPRYLIKRMGENVLLECGQDMSHETMYWYRQDPGLGLQLIYISYDVDSNSEGDIPKGYRVSRKKREHFSLILDSAKTNQTSVYFCASSWTGERSNERLFFGHGTKLSVL.

Points on this clone: The genes are named according to mouse. The sequence runs out 1 residue before the end of the CDR3; the remainder is reconstructed from the germline J gene. V usage is TRBV13-2 and J usage is TRBJ2-7; the D gene is possibly TRBD2 (8 bases). The CDR3 has 15 residues. CDR1 is NNHNN and CDR2 is SYGAGS in the germline V gene (reference sequence). Trimming left V 0 bases short and J 7 bases short, with 17 bases between. CDR3 protein: CASGDAGGGGEEQYF. The covered CDR3 bases are TGTGCCAGCGGTGATGCAGGGGGGGGCGGGGAGGAACAGTAC.

Of note for this clone: Genes here carry mouse names. The sequence runs out 1 residue before the end of the CDR3; the remainder is reconstructed from the germline J gene. The V and J genes are TRBV13-2 and TRBJ1-4; 8 nucleotides match TRBD1. Germline CDR1 reads NNHNN; CDR2 reads SYGAGS (reference sequence). This CDR3 has 14 residues. The ends lost 5 bases at V and 3 bases at J; junction bases unmatched: 3. CDR3 DNA (partial): TGTGCCAGCGGGCGGACAGGGCCCAACGAAAGATTATTT. Its translation: CASGRTGPNERLF. The full CDR3 is CASGRTGPNERLFF.

Turning to this clone: Gene names denote mouse genes. The read finishes 1 residue shy of the CDR3 end, and the germline J gene is used to complete it. V is TRBV20 and J is TRBJ2-4; possibly TRBD1 for D (5 bases). The V and J ends lost 0 bases and 3 bases respectively, with 10 bases between them. Germline lookup yields CDR1 GFQATS and CDR2 STVNSAI. The CDR3 consists of 14 residues. The sequenced CDR3 bases are TGTGGTGCTAGGGATTGGCAGGGCCAAAACACCTTGTAC. This sequence encodes CGARDWQGQNTLY. The entire CDR3 is CGARDWQGQNTLYF.

About this clone itself: Genes here carry mouse names. The read ends 1 residue shy of where the CDR3 ends; the end is completed using the germline J gene. V gene TRBV21 combines with J gene TRBJ1-1; D remains ambiguous. TRBV21 is an open reading frame, and its role is uncertain. The V end was cut by 6 bases, the J end by 6 bases, with 2 bases between. This CDR3 region has 9 residues. The part of the CDR3 DNA that was read is TGTGCTAGCAGGCCAGAAGTCTTC. It encodes CASRPEVF. In full, the CDR3 reads CASRPEVFF.

Of note for this clone: The gene names given are mouse names. The observed sequence ends 1 residue before the CDR3 terminus, with the missing tail filled in from the germline J gene. The gene calls are TRBV13-1 and TRBJ2-7; D is unresolved. The CDR3 sequence is 11 residues long. V was cut by 0 bases and J by 6 bases, with 4 bases left in between. Germline CDR1 NSHNY, CDR2 SYGAGN. The sequenced CDR3 bases are TGTGCCAGCAGTGATGGGGGTGAACAGTAC. As protein: CASSDGGEQY. The CDR3 in full is CASSDGGEQYF.

As concerns this clone: Gene and germline names: mouse. The read ends 1 residue shy of where the CDR3 ends; the end is completed using the germline J gene. The V call is TRBV13-3, the J call TRBJ2-5; 9 bases are a match to TRBD1. This CDR3 comprises 16 residues. Trimming took 1 base from V and 4 from J; bases not matched to a gene: 7. Germline V CDR1 and CDR2: NNHDY, SYVADS. This CDR3 reads CASSDIRDRAKDTQYF. The sequenced part of the CDR3 DNA is TGTGCCAGCAGTGATATTAGGGACAGGGCGAAAGACACCCAGTAC.